The clone carrying this T cell receptor (beta chain) has at least ten counts. No antigen is known for it. The study left out patients who had uncontrolled infection, other autoimmune disease, pregnancy or lactation. These data come from a study of T cells in Graves' hyperthyroidism and ophthalmopathy. RNA transcripts provided the source from which TCR beta CDR3 regions were amplified. The HTBI set primed first-round TCR CDR3 RT-PCR. TCRdb redid the calling of the multiplex PCR reads with MiXCR, one entry per CDR3 protein. The sample holds 600,000 or so distinct CDR3 sequences, about 14% seen once. Regarding the study as a whole: Researchers found most expanded thyroid clonotypes above 0.001 in blood as well.

Trimming pared 2 bases from V and 1 base from J, leaving 11 bases between. Germline V gives CDR1 MNHNS, CDR2 SASEGT. The CDR3 spans 15 residues. This chain uses TRBV6-1 with TRBJ2-5; TRBD2 might be the D (6 bases). The TCR sequence derives from a woman under 30 with Graves' ophthalmopathy. Sequencing was carried out using blood. As DNA, the CDR3 is TGTGCCAGCAGTGAATGGGGACTCCTCCAAGAGACCCAGTACTTC. Its protein product is CASSEWGLLQETQYF.